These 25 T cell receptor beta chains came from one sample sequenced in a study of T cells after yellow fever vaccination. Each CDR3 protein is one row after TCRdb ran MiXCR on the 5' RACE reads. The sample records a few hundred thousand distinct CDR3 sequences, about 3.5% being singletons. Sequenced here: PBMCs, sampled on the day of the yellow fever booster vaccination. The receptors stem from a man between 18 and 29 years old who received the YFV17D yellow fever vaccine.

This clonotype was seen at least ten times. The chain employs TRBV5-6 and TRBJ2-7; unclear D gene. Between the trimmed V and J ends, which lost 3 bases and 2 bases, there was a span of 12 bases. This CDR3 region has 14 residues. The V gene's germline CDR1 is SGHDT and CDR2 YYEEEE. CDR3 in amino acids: CASSSSGSTYEQYF. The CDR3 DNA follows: TGTGCCAGCAGCTCAAGTGGTTCTACCTACGAGCAGTACTTC.

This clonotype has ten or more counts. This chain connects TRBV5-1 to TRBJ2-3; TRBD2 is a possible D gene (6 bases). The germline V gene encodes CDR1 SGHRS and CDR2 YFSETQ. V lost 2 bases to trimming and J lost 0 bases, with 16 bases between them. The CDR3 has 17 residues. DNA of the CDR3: TGCGCCAGCAGCTTCCTCAACCGGGACTTTAGCACAGATACGCAGTATTTT. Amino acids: CASSFLNRDFSTDTQYF.

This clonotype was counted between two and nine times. In nucleotides, the CDR3 is TGCAGTGCTAGAGGGGACAGGACGACTGAAGCTTTCTTT. This translates into CSARGDRTTEAFF. This chain uses TRBV20-1 with TRBJ1-1; 8 bases line up with TRBD1. The CDR3 totals 13 residues. The V gene's germline CDR1 is DFQATT and CDR2 SNEGSKA (reference sequence). J was trimmed by 5 bases and V by 1 base; bases with no gene match: 3.

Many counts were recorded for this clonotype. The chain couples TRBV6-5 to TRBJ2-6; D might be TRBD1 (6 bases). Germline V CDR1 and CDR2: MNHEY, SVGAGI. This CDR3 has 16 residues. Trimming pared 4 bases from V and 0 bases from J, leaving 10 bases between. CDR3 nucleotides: TGTGCCAGCAGTTCCACAGGGAGCTCTGGGGCCAACGTCCTGACTTTC. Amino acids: CASSSTGSSGANVLTF.

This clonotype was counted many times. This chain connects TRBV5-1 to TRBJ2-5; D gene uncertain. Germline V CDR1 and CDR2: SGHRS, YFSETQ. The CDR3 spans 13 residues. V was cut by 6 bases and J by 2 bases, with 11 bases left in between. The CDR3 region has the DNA TGCGCCAGCACCTCAGGCGGACAAGAGACCCAGTACTTC. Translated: CASTSGGQETQYF.

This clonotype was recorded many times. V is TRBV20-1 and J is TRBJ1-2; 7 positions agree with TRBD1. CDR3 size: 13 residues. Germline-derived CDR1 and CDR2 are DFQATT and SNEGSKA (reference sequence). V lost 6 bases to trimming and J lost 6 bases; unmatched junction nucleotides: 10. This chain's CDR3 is CSAEPPGQNGYTF. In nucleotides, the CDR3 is TGCAGTGCCGAACCTCCGGGACAGAATGGCTACACCTTC.

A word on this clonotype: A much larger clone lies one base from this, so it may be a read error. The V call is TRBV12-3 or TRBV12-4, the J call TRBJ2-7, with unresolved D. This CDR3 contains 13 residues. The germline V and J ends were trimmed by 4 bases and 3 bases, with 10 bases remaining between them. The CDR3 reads CASSSGRFYEQYF. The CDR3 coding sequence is TGTGCCAGCAGTTCCGGCAGGTTCTACGAGCAGTACTTC.

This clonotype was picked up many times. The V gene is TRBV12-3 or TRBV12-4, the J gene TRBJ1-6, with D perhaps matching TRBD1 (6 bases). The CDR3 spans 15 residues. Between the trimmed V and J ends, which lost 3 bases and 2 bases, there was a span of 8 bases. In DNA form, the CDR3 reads TGTGCCAGCAGTTTGGGGGGCCCCTATAATTCACCCCTCCACTTT. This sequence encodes CASSLGGPYNSPLHF.

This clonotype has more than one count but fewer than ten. This chain's CDR3 is CASSFSRAAGYTF. The CDR3 bases are TGTGCCAGCAGCTTCTCCAGGGCTGCCGGCTACACCTTC. The gene calls are TRBV5-4 and TRBJ1-2; D is possibly TRBD1 (5 bases). The CDR3 is 13 amino acids. The germline V gene has CDR1 SGHNT and CDR2 YYREEE (reference sequence). Trimming left V 2 bases short and J 8 bases short, with 13 bases between.

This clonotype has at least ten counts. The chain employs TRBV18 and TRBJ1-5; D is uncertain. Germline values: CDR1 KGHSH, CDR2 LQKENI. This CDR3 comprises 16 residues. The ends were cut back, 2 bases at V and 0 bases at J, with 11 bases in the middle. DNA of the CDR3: TGTGCCAGCTCACCATGGCCACAGTATAGCAATCAGCCCCAGCATTTT. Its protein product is CASSPWPQYSNQPQHF.

CDR3 protein: CSVEDEGGNNEQFF. CDR3 bases: TGCAGCGTTGAAGATGAAGGCGGCAACAATGAGCAGTTCTTC. This sequence joins TRBV29-1 and TRBJ2-1; D not resolved. The CDR3 covers 14 residues. V shed 0 bases and J shed 5 bases, with 11 bases lying between them. Germline CDR1 is SQVTM and CDR2 is ANQGSEA.

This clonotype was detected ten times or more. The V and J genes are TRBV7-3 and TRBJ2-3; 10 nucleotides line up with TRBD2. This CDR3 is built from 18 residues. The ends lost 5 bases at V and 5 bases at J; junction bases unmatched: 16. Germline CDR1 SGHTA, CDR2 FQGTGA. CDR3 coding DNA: TGTGCCAGCAGCCACACCCCAGAAGCGGGGGGGCCCGGAGATACGCAGTATTTT. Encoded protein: CASSHTPEAGGPGDTQYF.

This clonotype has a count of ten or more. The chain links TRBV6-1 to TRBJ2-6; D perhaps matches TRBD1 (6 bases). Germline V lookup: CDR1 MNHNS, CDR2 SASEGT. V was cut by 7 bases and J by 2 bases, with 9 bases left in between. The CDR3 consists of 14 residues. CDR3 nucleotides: TGTGCCAGCACCACAGGGCCTGGGGCCAACGTCCTGACTTTC. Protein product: CASTTGPGANVLTF.

The CDR3 nucleotides read TGCGCCAGCAGCCAAGGAATAGGGAGGGCGGACTATGGCTACACCTTC. This encodes CASSQGIGRADYGYTF. The V call is TRBV4-3, the J call TRBJ1-2; no clear D. Germline V gene sequence: CDR1 LGHNA, CDR2 YSLEER. The length of the CDR3 is 16 residues. V lost 1 base and J lost 3, with 15 bases in between.

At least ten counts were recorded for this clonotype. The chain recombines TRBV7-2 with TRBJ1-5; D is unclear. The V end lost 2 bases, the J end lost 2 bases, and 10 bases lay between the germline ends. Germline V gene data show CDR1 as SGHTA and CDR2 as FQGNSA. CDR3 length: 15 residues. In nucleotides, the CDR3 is TGTGCCAGCAGCTTACGGGGTTTGGGCAATCAGCCCCAGCATTTT. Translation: CASSLRGLGNQPQHF.

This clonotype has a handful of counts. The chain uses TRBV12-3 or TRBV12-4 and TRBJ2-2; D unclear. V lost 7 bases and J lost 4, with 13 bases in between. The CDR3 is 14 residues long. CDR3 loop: CASTDTQITGELFF. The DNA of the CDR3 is TGTGCCAGCACAGACACCCAGATCACCGGGGAGCTGTTTTTT.

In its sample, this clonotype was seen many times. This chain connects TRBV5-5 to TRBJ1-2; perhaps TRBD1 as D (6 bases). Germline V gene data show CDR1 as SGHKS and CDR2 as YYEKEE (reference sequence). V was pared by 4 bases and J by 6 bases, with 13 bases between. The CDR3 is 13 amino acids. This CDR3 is CASSDRNRDGYTF. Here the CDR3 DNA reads TGTGCCAGCAGCGATCGTAACAGGGATGGCTACACCTTC.

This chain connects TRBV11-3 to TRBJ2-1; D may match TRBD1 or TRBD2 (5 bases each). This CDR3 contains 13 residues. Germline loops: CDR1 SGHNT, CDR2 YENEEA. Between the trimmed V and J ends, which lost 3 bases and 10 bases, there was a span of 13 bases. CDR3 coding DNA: TGTGCCAGCAGCTTTAGAGTGGGACGGGAGCAGTTCTTC. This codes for CASSFRVGREQFF.

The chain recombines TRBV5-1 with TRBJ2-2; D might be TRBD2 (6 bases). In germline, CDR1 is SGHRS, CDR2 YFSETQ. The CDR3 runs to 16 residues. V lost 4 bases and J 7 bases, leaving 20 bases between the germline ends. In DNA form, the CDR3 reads TGCGCCAGCAGCCGGCCTAGCGACCAACGTGGCGGGGAGCTGTTTTTT. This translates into CASSRPSDQRGGELFF.

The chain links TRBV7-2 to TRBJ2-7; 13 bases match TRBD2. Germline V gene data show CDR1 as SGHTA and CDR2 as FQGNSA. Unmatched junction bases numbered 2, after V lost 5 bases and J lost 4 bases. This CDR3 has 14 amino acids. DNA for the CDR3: TGTGCCAGCAGCCGGGGACTAGCGGGGTACGAGCAGTACTTC. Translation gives CASSRGLAGYEQYF.

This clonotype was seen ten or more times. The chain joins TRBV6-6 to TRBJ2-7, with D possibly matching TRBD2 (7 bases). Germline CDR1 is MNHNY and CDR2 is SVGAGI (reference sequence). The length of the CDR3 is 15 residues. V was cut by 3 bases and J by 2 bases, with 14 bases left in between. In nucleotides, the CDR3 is TGTGCCAGCAGTTATATACCCGGGGGGCCCTACGAGCAGTACTTC. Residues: CASSYIPGGPYEQYF.

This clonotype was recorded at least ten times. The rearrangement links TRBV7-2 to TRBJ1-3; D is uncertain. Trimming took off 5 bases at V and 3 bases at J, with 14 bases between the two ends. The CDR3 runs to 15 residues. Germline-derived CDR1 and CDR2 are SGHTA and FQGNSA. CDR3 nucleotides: TGTGCCAGCAGCCCACAAGCGGGGAATGGAAACACCATATATTTT. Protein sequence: CASSPQAGNGNTIYF.

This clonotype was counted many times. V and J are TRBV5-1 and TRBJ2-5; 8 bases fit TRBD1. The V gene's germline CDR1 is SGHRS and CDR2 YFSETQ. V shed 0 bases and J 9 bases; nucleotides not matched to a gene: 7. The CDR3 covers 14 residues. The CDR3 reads CASSLERQGWAQYF. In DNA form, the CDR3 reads TGCGCCAGCAGCTTGGAGAGACAGGGGTGGGCCCAGTACTTC.

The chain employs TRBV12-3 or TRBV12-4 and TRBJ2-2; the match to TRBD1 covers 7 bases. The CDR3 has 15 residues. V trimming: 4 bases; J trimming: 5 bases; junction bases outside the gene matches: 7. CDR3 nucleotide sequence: TGTGCCAGCAGTTCCAGGGGGACGGCTACCGGGGAGCTGTTTTTT. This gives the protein CASSSRGTATGELFF.

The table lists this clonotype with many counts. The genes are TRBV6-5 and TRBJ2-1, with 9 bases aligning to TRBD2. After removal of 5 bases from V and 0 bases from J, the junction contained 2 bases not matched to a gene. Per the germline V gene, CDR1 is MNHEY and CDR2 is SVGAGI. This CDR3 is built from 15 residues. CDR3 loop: CASSISGGSYNEQFF. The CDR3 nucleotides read TGTGCCAGCAGTATTAGCGGGGGCTCCTACAATGAGCAGTTCTTC.